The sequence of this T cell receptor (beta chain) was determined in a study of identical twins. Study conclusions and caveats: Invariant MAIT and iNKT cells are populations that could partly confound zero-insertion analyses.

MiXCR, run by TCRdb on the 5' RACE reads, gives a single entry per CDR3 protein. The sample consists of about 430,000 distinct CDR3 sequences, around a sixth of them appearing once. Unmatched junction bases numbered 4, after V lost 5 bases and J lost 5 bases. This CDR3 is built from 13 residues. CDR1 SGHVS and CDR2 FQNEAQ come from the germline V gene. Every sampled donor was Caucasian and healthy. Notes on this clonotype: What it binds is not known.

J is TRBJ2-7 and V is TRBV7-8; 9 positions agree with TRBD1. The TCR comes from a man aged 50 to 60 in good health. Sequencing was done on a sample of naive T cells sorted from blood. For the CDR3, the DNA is TGTGCCAGCAGCCGCCGGACAGGGGACGAGCAGTACTTC. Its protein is CASSRRTGDEQYF.